These T cell receptor beta chains were read from a single sample in a study of T cells in Graves' hyperthyroidism and ophthalmopathy. TCRdb reprocessed the multiplex PCR reads with MiXCR, giving one entry per CDR3 protein. The sample holds 450,000 to 700,000 distinct CDR3 sequences, 46% seen once. The material sequenced was peripheral blood or thyroid tissue (not recorded which). The receptors here all came from an adult woman with Graves' disease, either hyperthyroidism or ophthalmopathy (not recorded which). Each CDR3 is given with its conserved first and last residue. A D gene is named only where the DNA matches it firmly. Some rows have no size entry. The others give once, few or many, or a class for an expanded clone.

d_gene: NA
j_gene: TRBJ2-7
abundance: NA
v_gene: TRBV24-1
CDR3aa: CATSDGYYEQYF
CDR3nt: TGTGCCACCTCGGACGGATACTACGAGCAGTACTTC

d_gene: NA
j_gene: TRBJ2-1
abundance: NA
v_gene: TRBV10-2
CDR3aa: CASSELGPYNEQFF
CDR3nt: TGCGCCAGCAGTGAGCTGGGACCATACAATGAGCAGTTCTTC

d_gene: TRBD2
j_gene: TRBJ2-2
abundance: few
v_gene: TRBV2
CDR3aa: CASSEVAGVAGELFF
CDR3nt: TGTGCCAGCAGTGAAGTTGCGGGAGTAGCCGGGGAGCTGTTTTTT

d_gene: NA
j_gene: TRBJ2-7
abundance: many
v_gene: TRBV5-5
CDR3aa: CASSLGGGREQYF
CDR3nt: TGTGCCAGCAGCTTGGGCGGAGGACGCGAGCAGTACTTC

d_gene: NA
j_gene: TRBJ2-7
abundance: NA
v_gene: TRBV7-9
CDR3aa: CASSTQRGEQYF
CDR3nt: TGTGCCAGCAGCACCCAAAGGGGCGAGCAGTACTTC

d_gene: NA
j_gene: TRBJ1-6
abundance: NA
v_gene: TRBV2
CDR3aa: CASTAADSPLHF
CDR3nt: TGTGCCAGCACGGCGGCCGATTCACCCCTCCACTTT

d_gene: TRBD1
j_gene: TRBJ1-2
abundance: once
v_gene: TRBV20-1
CDR3aa: CSLDREDGYTF
CDR3nt: TGCAGTTTAGACAGGGAAGATGGCTACACCTTC

d_gene: TRBD1
j_gene: TRBJ1-2
abundance: once
v_gene: TRBV2
CDR3aa: CASRAGLAGTGGADYGYTF
CDR3nt: TGTGCCAGCAGGGCCGGGCTAGCGGGGACAGGGGGCGCCGACTATGGCTACACCTTC

d_gene: NA
j_gene: TRBJ1-1
abundance: NA
v_gene: TRBV12-3/TRBV12-4
CDR3aa: CASSLAWSWGGGAEAFF
CDR3nt: TGTGCCAGCAGTTTAGCATGGTCCTGGGGAGGGGGTGCTGAAGCTTTCTTT

d_gene: NA
j_gene: TRBJ2-6
abundance: NA
v_gene: TRBV11-2
CDR3aa: CASSSARGERANVLTF
CDR3nt: TGTGCCAGCAGCTCTGCCCGGGGCGAACGGGCCAACGTCCTGACTTTC

d_gene: NA
j_gene: TRBJ1-1
abundance: NA
v_gene: TRBV7-2
CDR3aa: CASSSRGRYTEAFF
CDR3nt: TGTGCCAGCAGTTCACGGGGGCGGTACACTGAAGCTTTCTTT

d_gene: NA
j_gene: TRBJ1-2
abundance: NA
v_gene: TRBV19
CDR3aa: CASSFSQGLSYTF
CDR3nt: TGTGCCAGTAGTTTCTCGCAGGGCCTGAGCTACACCTTC

d_gene: NA
j_gene: TRBJ1-6
abundance: many
v_gene: TRBV28
CDR3aa: CASSDTTGGLNSPLHF
CDR3nt: TGTGCCAGCAGTGATACGACAGGAGGCCTAAATTCACCCCTCCACTTT

d_gene: NA
j_gene: TRBJ2-7
abundance: many
v_gene: TRBV5-1
CDR3aa: CASSLRGWEQYF
CDR3nt: TGCGCCAGCAGCTTGCGAGGTTGGGAGCAGTACTTC

d_gene: NA
j_gene: TRBJ1-1
abundance: many
v_gene: TRBV5-1
CDR3aa: CASGDLNTEAFF
CDR3nt: TGCGCCAGTGGGGACTTGAACACTGAAGCTTTCTTT

d_gene: TRBD2
j_gene: TRBJ2-7
abundance: NA
v_gene: TRBV10-3
CDR3aa: CAISEWGGSSYEQYF
CDR3nt: TGTGCCATCAGTGAGTGGGGGGGGAGCTCCTACGAGCAGTACTTC

d_gene: TRBD2
j_gene: TRBJ2-1
abundance: few
v_gene: TRBV24-1
CDR3aa: CATRGGPNEQFF
CDR3nt: TGTGCCACCAGGGGAGGGCCCAATGAGCAGTTCTTC

d_gene: TRBD1
j_gene: TRBJ1-1
abundance: NA
v_gene: TRBV19
CDR3aa: CASLRQGARAFF
CDR3nt: TGTGCCAGTCTTAGACAGGGGGCGCGAGCTTTCTTT

d_gene: NA
j_gene: TRBJ2-7
abundance: NA
v_gene: TRBV20-1
CDR3aa: CSAREGTAGREQYF
CDR3nt: TGCAGTGCTAGAGAAGGGACAGCGGGGCGCGAGCAGTACTTC

d_gene: NA
j_gene: TRBJ2-6
abundance: NA
v_gene: TRBV7-2
CDR3aa: CASSMQGGGANVLTF
CDR3nt: TGTGCCAGCAGCATGCAGGGAGGAGGGGCCAACGTCCTGACTTTC

d_gene: NA
j_gene: TRBJ1-2
abundance: NA
v_gene: TRBV7-2
CDR3aa: CASSSHSGGYYF
CDR3nt: TGTGCCAGCAGCTCCCACTCGGGAGGATACTACTTC

d_gene: NA
j_gene: TRBJ1-3
abundance: many
v_gene: TRBV20-1
CDR3aa: CSAIPGGNTIYF
CDR3nt: TGCAGTGCCATACCCGGGGGAAACACCATATATTTT

d_gene: NA
j_gene: TRBJ2-5
abundance: NA
v_gene: TRBV11-2
CDR3aa: CASSPTGWGRRTQYF
CDR3nt: TGTGCCAGCAGCCCGACAGGTTGGGGCAGGAGGACCCAGTACTTC

d_gene: NA
j_gene: TRBJ1-5
abundance: few
v_gene: TRBV18
CDR3aa: CASRKDGDNQPQHF
CDR3nt: TGTGCCAGCAGAAAGGACGGAGACAATCAGCCCCAGCATTTT

d_gene: TRBD1
j_gene: TRBJ1-5
abundance: many
v_gene: TRBV2
CDR3aa: CASRGQTNQPQHF
CDR3nt: TGTGCCAGCAGGGGACAGACCAATCAGCCCCAGCATTTT

d_gene: TRBD2
j_gene: TRBJ2-7
abundance: NA
v_gene: TRBV29-1
CDR3aa: CSAAGGGEQYF
CDR3nt: TGCAGCGCGGCGGGAGGGGGCGAGCAGTACTTC

d_gene: TRBD1
j_gene: TRBJ2-2
abundance: NA
v_gene: TRBV9
CDR3aa: CASSTDRAGTGELFF
CDR3nt: TGTGCCAGCAGCACGGACAGGGCGGGCACCGGGGAGCTGTTTTTT

d_gene: NA
j_gene: TRBJ2-5
abundance: NA
v_gene: TRBV4-2
CDR3aa: CASSPRNSVETQYF
CDR3nt: TGTGCCAGCAGCCCCCGGAATAGCGTGGAGACCCAGTACTTC

d_gene: TRBD2
j_gene: TRBJ2-7
abundance: NA
v_gene: TRBV20-1
CDR3aa: CSARGLAVAYEQYF
CDR3nt: TGCAGTGCTAGAGGACTAGCGGTTGCCTACGAGCAGTACTTC

d_gene: TRBD1
j_gene: TRBJ1-1
abundance: many
v_gene: TRBV12-3/TRBV12-4
CDR3aa: CACRQGKNTEAFF
CDR3nt: TGTGCCTGCCGACAGGGAAAGAACACTGAAGCTTTCTTT

d_gene: NA
j_gene: TRBJ2-2
abundance: NA
v_gene: TRBV7-2
CDR3aa: CASSQGFANTGGLFF
CDR3nt: TGTGCCAGCAGCCAGGGTTTCGCGAACACCGGGGGGCTGTTTTTT

d_gene: NA
j_gene: TRBJ1-3
abundance: many
v_gene: TRBV5-8
CDR3aa: CASSLEEGGSISGNTIYF
CDR3nt: TGTGCCAGCAGCTTGGAAGAAGGCGGGTCCATCTCTGGAAACACCATATATTTT

d_gene: TRBD1
j_gene: TRBJ2-7
abundance: NA
v_gene: TRBV7-9
CDR3aa: CASSPRQGANPYEQYF
CDR3nt: TGTGCCAGCAGCCCCAGGCAGGGGGCGAATCCCTACGAGCAGTACTTC

d_gene: NA
j_gene: TRBJ1-2
abundance: few
v_gene: TRBV28
CDR3aa: CASTLGLLYGYTF
CDR3nt: TGTGCCAGCACCCTGGGCCTACTCTATGGCTACACCTTC

d_gene: TRBD2
j_gene: TRBJ2-7
abundance: NA
v_gene: TRBV6-5
CDR3aa: CASSPPGLAGEGEQYF
CDR3nt: TGTGCCAGCAGCCCACCGGGACTAGCGGGAGAGGGCGAGCAGTACTTC

d_gene: NA
j_gene: TRBJ1-5
abundance: NA
v_gene: TRBV2
CDR3aa: CASRPGRQPQHF
CDR3nt: TGTGCCAGCAGACCGGGCAGACAGCCCCAGCATTTT

d_gene: NA
j_gene: TRBJ1-4
abundance: many
v_gene: TRBV6-5
CDR3aa: CASSPTGTYFEKLFF
CDR3nt: TGTGCCAGCAGCCCCACCGGGACATACTTTGAAAAACTGTTTTTT

d_gene: TRBD1
j_gene: TRBJ1-6
abundance: once
v_gene: TRBV7-8
CDR3aa: CASSLDRGGGTPLHF
CDR3nt: TGTGCCAGCAGCTTAGACAGGGGGGGGGGTACACCCCTCCACTTT

d_gene: NA
j_gene: TRBJ2-6
abundance: many
v_gene: TRBV5-1
CDR3aa: CASSLEAGANVLTF
CDR3nt: TGCGCCAGCAGCTTAGAAGCTGGGGCCAACGTCCTGACTTTC

d_gene: NA
j_gene: TRBJ2-7
abundance: NA
v_gene: TRBV15
CDR3aa: CATSRDKGLPRDEQYF
CDR3nt: TGTGCCACCAGCAGAGATAAAGGGCTTCCTCGGGACGAGCAGTACTTC

d_gene: NA
j_gene: TRBJ1-1
abundance: many
v_gene: TRBV5-1
CDR3aa: CASSFDGLQRGTEAFF
CDR3nt: TGCGCCAGCAGCTTCGACGGTCTTCAAAGGGGCACTGAAGCTTTCTTT

d_gene: TRBD2
j_gene: TRBJ2-6
abundance: many
v_gene: TRBV7-9
CDR3aa: CASQKAGGYGANVLTF
CDR3nt: TGTGCCAGCCAAAAGGCGGGGGGATACGGGGCCAACGTCCTGACTTTC

d_gene: NA
j_gene: TRBJ1-2
abundance: NA
v_gene: TRBV29-1
CDR3aa: CSVEKGTFYGYTF
CDR3nt: TGCAGCGTTGAAAAGGGAACTTTCTATGGCTACACCTTC

d_gene: NA
j_gene: TRBJ1-6
abundance: NA
v_gene: TRBV4-1
CDR3aa: CASSQGTGPGVMPLHF
CDR3nt: TGCGCCAGCAGCCAAGGTACGGGACCAGGTGTGATGCCCCTCCACTTT

d_gene: NA
j_gene: TRBJ1-6
abundance: NA
v_gene: TRBV12-3/TRBV12-4
CDR3aa: CASSFRSGHSPLHF
CDR3nt: TGTGCCAGCAGTTTTAGGTCAGGTCATTCACCCCTCCACTTT

d_gene: NA
j_gene: TRBJ1-2
abundance: few
v_gene: TRBV10-3
CDR3aa: CAIRRFGGYTF
CDR3nt: TGTGCCATTCGTAGGTTCGGTGGCTACACCTTC

d_gene: NA
j_gene: TRBJ1-4
abundance: NA
v_gene: TRBV28
CDR3aa: CASSLGNGFDNEKLFF
CDR3nt: TGTGCCAGCAGTTTAGGTAACGGCTTCGATAATGAAAAACTGTTTTTT

d_gene: TRBD1
j_gene: TRBJ1-2
abundance: NA
v_gene: TRBV12-3/TRBV12-4
CDR3aa: CASSERGTGSYGNTF
CDR3nt: TGTGCCAGCAGCGAAAGAGGGACAGGATCTTATGGCAACACCTTC

d_gene: NA
j_gene: TRBJ1-1
abundance: NA
v_gene: TRBV7-9
CDR3aa: CASTHPAEITEAFF
CDR3nt: TGTGCCAGCACCCATCCGGCAGAAATCACTGAAGCTTTCTTT

d_gene: NA
j_gene: TRBJ1-5
abundance: many
v_gene: TRBV6-1
CDR3aa: CASSEGGYQPQHF
CDR3nt: TGTGCCAGCAGTGAGGGGGGTTATCAGCCCCAGCATTTT

d_gene: NA
j_gene: TRBJ2-7
abundance: many
v_gene: TRBV28
CDR3aa: CASTPDSTYEQYF
CDR3nt: TGTGCCAGCACCCCTGACAGTACCTACGAGCAGTACTTC

d_gene: TRBD1
j_gene: TRBJ2-6
abundance: NA
v_gene: TRBV10-3
CDR3aa: CAISGRQGTGANVLTF
CDR3nt: TGTGCCATCAGTGGACGACAGGGTACTGGGGCCAACGTCCTGACTTTC

d_gene: NA
j_gene: TRBJ2-7
abundance: few
v_gene: TRBV7-9
CDR3aa: CASSFTGPSYEQYF
CDR3nt: TGTGCCAGCAGCTTCACGGGACCCTCCTACGAGCAGTACTTC